This entry lists 10 T cell receptor beta chains sequenced from one sample in a study of blood T cell repertoires in COVID-19. TCRdb's table, derived via immunoSEQ multiplex PCR, lists solely in-frame clones and lacks some. The table includes about 120,000 clones, 75% to 85% detected once. Sample: peripheral blood. These receptor sequences come from a woman aged 80 or over with acute or convalescent COVID-19.

The chain carries TRBV5-4 and TRBJ2-1; 7 bases align to TRBD1. Trimming cost V 5 bases and J 0 bases; bases outside gene matches: 5. The germline CDR1 and CDR2 sequences are SGHNT and YYREEE (reference sequence). This CDR3 is 15 amino acids long. CDR3 amino acids: CASSTPGGSYNEQFF. CDR3 nucleotide sequence: TGTGCCAGCAGTACACCAGGGGGCTCCTACAATGAGCAGTTCTTC.

This CDR3 reads CASKLGDLNTEAFF. The CDR3 DNA is TGTGCCAGTAAACTCGGGGATTTGAACACTGAAGCTTTCTTT. The chain recombines TRBV19 with TRBJ1-1; D unresolved. Trimming stripped 7 bases from V and 0 bases from J, with 12 bases between. There are 14 residues in the CDR3. The germline V gene encodes CDR1 LNHDA and CDR2 SQIVND (reference sequence).

The chain is built from TRBV28 and TRBJ2-7; D not certain. V gave up 7 bases and J gave up 7 bases, with 11 bases separating them. Germline lookup yields CDR1 MDHEN and CDR2 SYDVKM. The CDR3 extends over 11 amino acids. The CDR3 region is CASTSRVEQYF. Written as DNA, the CDR3 is TGTGCCAGCACTTCCCGGGTTGAGCAGTACTTC.

The V gene is TRBV4-3, the J gene TRBJ1-2, with unresolved D. This CDR3 contains 15 residues. Looked up from germline, CDR1 is LGHNA and CDR2 is YSLEER. The V gene lost 0 bases and the J gene lost 1 base, with 9 bases spanning the gap. CDR3 amino acids: CASSQEGSLNYGYTF. CDR3 DNA: TGCGCCAGCAGCCAAGAGGGCAGCCTTAACTATGGCTACACCTTC.

This rearrangement joins TRBV30 to TRBJ1-1; perhaps TRBD1 as D (6 bases). V lost 2 bases and J 8 bases, leaving 15 bases between the germline ends. The CDR3 totals 13 residues. Germline V gene data show CDR1 as GTSNPN and CDR2 as SVGIG (reference sequence). The CDR3 sequence is CAWSSQSGTEAFF. DNA for the CDR3: TGTGCCTGGAGTAGCCAGTCCGGGACAGAAGCTTTCTTT. Supplemented by reference TRBV30 and TRBJ1-1, the full variable domain reads SQTIHQWPATLVQPVGSPLSLECTVEGTSNPNLYWYRQAAGRGLQLLFYSVGIGQISSEVPQNLSASRPQDRQFILSSKKLLLSDSGFYLCAWSSQSGTEAFFGQGTRLTVV.

This clone has only a few counts. This chain links TRBV27 with TRBJ1-2; 8 nucleotides match TRBD1. Trimming removed 4 bases from V and 4 bases from J; junction bases left unmatched: 5. The germline gives CDR1 MNHEY, CDR2 SMNVEV (reference sequence). The CDR3 extends over 14 amino acids. The CDR3 here is CASSSRGQGYGYTF. CDR3 nucleotides: TGTGCCAGCAGTTCCCGAGGACAGGGCTATGGCTACACCTTC.

This clone was seen more than once but under ten times. The genes are TRBV19 and TRBJ2-1; D not resolved. The CDR3 consists of 14 residues. Looked up from germline, CDR1 is LNHDA and CDR2 is SQIVND (reference sequence). Deletions cut 6 bases from V and 7 bases from J, with 16 bases between. The CDR3 region is CASRVQVLGNEQFF. The CDR3 nucleotides read TGTGCCAGTAGAGTCCAGGTGCTGGGTAATGAGCAGTTCTTC.

The chain combines TRBV2 with TRBJ1-2, with TRBD1 matching over 10 bases. Germline CDR1 reads SNHLY; CDR2 reads FYNNEI. V dropped 6 bases and J dropped 8; count of bases not matched to a gene: 12. The CDR3 totals 15 residues. CDR3 nucleotide sequence: TGTGCCAGCAGGCCTTCGAGACAGGGGGCGAAGGGCTACACCTTC. Translation: CASRPSRQGAKGYTF. Together with reference TRBV2 and TRBJ1-2, the CDR3 gives the full variable domain: EPEVTQTPSHQVTQMGQEVILRCVPISNHLYFYWYRQILGQKVEFLVSFYNNEISEKSEIFDDQFSVERPDGSNFTLKIRSTKLEDSAMYFCASRPSRQGAKGYTFGSGTRLTVV.

The CDR3 DNA is TGTGCCAGCAGGATTCCAGGGGGCCATCAGCCCCAGCATTTT. Protein sequence: CASRIPGGHQPQHF. V is TRBV6-1 and J is TRBJ1-5; TRBD1 agrees at 8 bases. Germline CDR1 reads MNHNS; CDR2 reads SASEGT. V lost 6 bases, J lost 5 bases, and 6 bases stayed unmatched. This CDR3 is built from 14 residues.

V gene TRBV7-2 combines with J gene TRBJ2-3, with TRBD1 matching over 12 bases. CDR3 length equals 19 residues. Trimming removed 4 bases from V and 1 base from J; junction bases left unmatched: 12. Germline values: CDR1 SGHTA, CDR2 FQGNSA. CDR3 nucleotides: TGTGCCAGCAGCTCAACAATGTCGGGACAGGGGGCGCGCACAGATACGCAGTATTTT. Amino acid sequence: CASSSTMSGQGARTDTQYF.